A single sample gave rise to the 30 T cell receptor beta chains below, sequenced in a study of a mutant IDH1 vaccine in newly diagnosed glioma. Time point denoted: week 47, end of study. A single vaccine dose contained 300 ug of mutant IDH1 20-mer peptide, and topical imiquimod was used with it. These receptors have no known antigen. Produced via immunoSEQ multiplex PCR; TCRdb's table is partial and in-frame only. The sample lists about 85,000 clones; roughly 86% were seen once. The material sequenced was PBMCs, taken from a glioma patient whose treatment included an IDH1 peptide vaccine. The receptors come from a woman aged 45-65 years with glioma.

The V gene is TRBV9, the J gene TRBJ1-5; perhaps TRBD1 as D (5 bases). This CDR3 is built from 15 residues. Germline CDR1 is SGDLS and CDR2 is YYNGEE. Trimming shortened V by 3 bases and J by 1 base, and 11 bases separated the two germline ends. The CDR3 DNA reads TGTGCCAGCAGCGCAAGCGGGGACAGCAATCAGCCCCAGCATTTT. Amino acid sequence: CASSASGDSNQPQHF.

The chain links TRBV7-3 to TRBJ2-5; D is perhaps TRBD2 (6 bases). Trimming shortened V by 3 bases and J by 2 bases, and 7 bases separated the two germline ends. The CDR3 length is 13 residues. Germline lookup yields CDR1 SGHTA and CDR2 FQGTGA. The CDR3 DNA reads as TGTGCCAGCAGCTTGGGACTGCAAGAGACCCAGTACTTC. Protein: CASSLGLQETQYF.

CDR3 sequence: CASSNGGVKSADGYTF. Written as DNA, the CDR3 is TGTGCCAGTAGTAACGGAGGGGTGAAGTCCGCTGATGGCTACACCTTC. V is TRBV19 and J is TRBJ1-2; TRBD1 might be the D (5 bases). This CDR3 contains 16 residues. Looked up from germline, CDR1 is LNHDA and CDR2 is SQIVND (reference sequence). Trimming pared 4 bases from V and 6 bases from J, leaving 21 bases between. The full variable domain, its missing parts supplied by reference TRBV19 and TRBJ1-2, is DGGITQSPKYLFRKEGQNVTLSCEQNLNHDAMYWYRQDPGQGLRLIYYSQIVNDFQKGDIAEGYSVSREKKESFPLTVTSAQKNPTAFYLCASSNGGVKSADGYTFGSGTRLTVV.

The rearrangement links TRBV18 to TRBJ2-1, with D possibly TRBD2 on 5 matching bases. Trimming removed 3 bases from V and 5 bases from J, with 11 bases in between. Germline loops: CDR1 KGHSH, CDR2 LQKENI. This CDR3 contains 14 residues. CDR3 DNA sequence: TGTGCCAGCTCACCCGGACGAGCGGACAATGAGCAGTTCTTC. Its translation is CASSPGRADNEQFF. Combining the CDR3 with reference TRBV18 and TRBJ2-1 gives the whole variable domain NAGVMQNPRHLVRRRGQEARLRCSPMKGHSHVYWYRQLPEEGLKFMVYLQKENIIDESGMPKERFSAEFPKEGPSILRIQQVVRGDSAAYFCASSPGRADNEQFFGPGTRLTVL.

The chain recombines TRBV5-1 with TRBJ2-3, with D perhaps given as TRBD1 or TRBD2 (5 bases each). This CDR3 region has 16 residues. Germline V gene data show CDR1 as SGHRS and CDR2 as YFSETQ. The germline V and J ends were trimmed by 5 bases and 7 bases, with 23 bases remaining between them. The CDR3 here is CASRGLVGPIGNTQYF. The DNA for the CDR3 is TGCGCCAGCAGGGGGCTAGTCGGGCCCATCGGGAATACGCAGTATTTT. Complete variable domain (other parts from reference TRBV5-1 and TRBJ2-3): KAGVTQTPRYLIKTRGQQVTLSCSPISGHRSVSWYQQTPGQGLQFLFEYFSETQRNKGNFPGRFSGRQFSNSRSEMNVSTLELGDSALYLCASRGLVGPIGNTQYFGPGTRLTVL.

The genes are TRBV7-9 and TRBJ1-1, with D hard to call. Trimming pared 1 base from V and 2 bases from J, leaving 11 bases between. This CDR3 is 15 amino acids long. Looked up from germline, CDR1 is SEHNR and CDR2 is FQNEAQ (reference sequence). Written as DNA, the CDR3 is TGTGCCAGCAGCTTAGGGGCAGGTTTTAACACTGAAGCTTTCTTT. It specifies CASSLGAGFNTEAFF.

A few counts support this clone. The CDR3 region is CASSGQGAYEQYF. CDR3 bases: TGCGCCAGCAGTGGTCAGGGGGCCTACGAGCAGTACTTC. This chain joins TRBV10-1 and TRBJ2-7, with 7 bases lining up with TRBD1. Germline CDR1 WNHNN, CDR2 SYGVQD (reference sequence). CDR3 length: 13 amino acids. Trimming took 4 bases from V and 2 from J; bases not matched to a gene: 2.

The chain links TRBV5-4 to TRBJ2-7; 9 bases are shared with TRBD1. The CDR3 totals 14 residues. V lost 4 bases to trimming and J lost 5 bases; unmatched junction nucleotides: 7. The V gene's germline CDR1 is SGHNT and CDR2 YYREEE (reference sequence). This chain's CDR3 is CASSTRDRENEQYF. The CDR3 DNA reads as TGTGCCAGCAGCACCAGGGACAGGGAAAACGAGCAGTACTTC.

The V call is TRBV5-5, the J call TRBJ1-2; D is uncertain. This CDR3 comprises 14 residues. CDR1 is SGHKS and CDR2 is YYEKEE in the germline V gene (reference sequence). V was trimmed by 6 bases and J by 2 bases, leaving 14 bases between them. The CDR3 region has the DNA TGTGCCAGCACCCTGGGGTCTCCCAACTATGGCTACACCTTC. Translating it yields CASTLGSPNYGYTF.

The chain links TRBV21-1 to TRBJ2-7. TRBV21-1 is shown as a pseudogene. This CDR3 has 14 amino acids. The CDR3 sequence: CASGPRHETYEQYF. DNA for the CDR3: TGTGCCAGCGGACCCAGACATGAGACCTACGAGCAGTACTTC.

V and J are TRBV5-6 and TRBJ2-5; TRBD2 is a possible D gene (6 bases). The tail of the sequence fits TRBJ2-7 better, so the J call may be wrong. The CDR3 has 15 residues. From germline, CDR1 is SGHDT and CDR2 YYEEEE. In DNA, the CDR3 is TGTGCCAGCAGGAGGCGTGGGGAGGCTAGCTACGAGCAGTACTTC. Translation gives CASRRRGEASYEQYF.

CDR3 nucleotide sequence: TGTGCCAGCAGCTTGGGACGGACTTACTCTGGAAACACCATATATTTT. This sequence encodes CASSLGRTYSGNTIYF. The J gene is TRBJ1-3, the V gene TRBV7-9; D perhaps matches TRBD1 (5 bases). The CDR3 sequence is 16 residues long. Germline-derived CDR1 and CDR2 are SEHNR and FQNEAQ (reference sequence). Trimming shortened V by 3 bases and J by 0 bases, and 12 bases separated the two germline ends.

The chain recombines TRBV10-1 with TRBJ1-3, with TRBD1 as a possible D gene (6 bases). V was shortened by 4 bases and J by 1 base, with 8 bases between the two germline ends. The CDR3 sequence is 14 residues long. Per the germline V gene, CDR1 is WNHNN and CDR2 is SYGVQD (reference sequence). CDR3 loop: CASSGGGSGNTIYF. The CDR3 DNA reads TGCGCCAGCAGTGGAGGGGGTTCTGGAAACACCATATATTTT.

The genes are TRBV14 and TRBJ1-3; D not resolved. The CDR3 extends over 13 amino acids. The V and J ends lost 1 base and 3 bases respectively, with 4 bases between them. Germline loops: CDR1 SGHDN, CDR2 FVKESK. CDR3 nucleotide sequence: TGTGCCAGCAGCCAAGCATTTGGAAACACCATATATTTT. It is translated as CASSQAFGNTIYF.

This chain uses TRBV5-6 with TRBJ2-1; D unresolved. Germline V gives CDR1 SGHDT, CDR2 YYEEEE. This CDR3 region has 15 residues. The V end was cut by 4 bases, the J end by 4 bases, with 15 bases between. CDR3 bases: TGTGCCAGCAGCCCAGACCCACCGAGGTACAATGAGCAGTTCTTC. This gives the protein CASSPDPPRYNEQFF.

The chain joins TRBV19 to TRBJ2-7; 8 nucleotides align to TRBD1. Germline V gene sequence: CDR1 LNHDA, CDR2 SQIVND (reference sequence). The CDR3 is 15 amino acids. V was clipped by 3 bases and J by 6 bases; unmatched bases: 10. The CDR3 protein is CASSIRWGQETEQYF. For the CDR3, the DNA is TGTGCCAGTAGTATTCGCTGGGGACAGGAGACCGAGCAGTACTTC.

The chain uses TRBV28 and TRBJ2-7, with TRBD1 matching over 8 bases. CDR3 length: 13 residues. The germline CDR1 and CDR2 sequences are MDHEN and SYDVKM. The V segment lost 8 bases and the J segment 3 bases; nucleotides outside the gene matches: 6. This CDR3 reads CASAGTGVYEQYF. Here the CDR3 DNA reads TGTGCCAGCGCCGGGACAGGAGTCTACGAGCAGTACTTC.

This sequence joins TRBV5-6 and TRBJ2-3, with TRBD2 matching 11 bases. Germline V lookup: CDR1 SGHDT, CDR2 YYEEEE. CDR3 length equals 16 residues. Trimming cost V 1 base and J 6 bases; bases outside gene matches: 7. CDR3 region: CASSLIVAGGLDTQYF. The CDR3 DNA follows: TGTGCCAGCAGCTTGATAGTAGCGGGAGGGTTGGATACGCAGTATTTT.

A word on this clone: This sample also contains other DNA sequences that code for the same CDR3. J is TRBJ2-5 and V is TRBV5-1; 10 nucleotides align to TRBD1. Germline V gene lookup returns CDR1 SGHRS and CDR2 YFSETQ. V trimming: 3 bases; J trimming: 3 bases; junction bases outside the gene matches: 2. The CDR3 runs to 14 residues. The CDR3 DNA reads as TGCGCCAGCAGCTCGGGGACAGGGGAAGAGACCCAGTACTTC. It codes for CASSSGTGEETQYF.

The genes are TRBV27 and TRBJ1-5; D call uncertain. The CDR3 contains 13 residues. Germline CDR1 MNHEY, CDR2 SMNVEV (reference sequence). Trimming shortened V by 3 bases and J by 6 bases, and 9 bases separated the two germline ends. The CDR3 spells CASSFKWGQPQHF. The CDR3 DNA reads TGTGCCAGCAGTTTCAAGTGGGGTCAGCCCCAGCATTTT.

V usage is TRBV5-1 and J usage is TRBJ2-7; maybe TRBD1 (6 bases). The germline V gene has CDR1 SGHRS and CDR2 YFSETQ. The ends were cut back, 7 bases at V and 2 bases at J, with 19 bases in the middle. This CDR3 has 15 amino acids. The CDR3 nucleotides are TGCGCCAGCGGGCAGGGGCTCCGCGAGCCCTACGAGCAGTACTTC. Its translation: CASGQGLREPYEQYF.

J is TRBJ1-1 and V is TRBV30, with D perhaps matching TRBD1 (5 bases). CDR3 length: 12 residues. Trimming shortened V by 4 bases and J by 2 bases, and 8 bases separated the two germline ends. CDR1 is GTSNPN, CDR2 SVGIG, per germline (reference sequence). DNA for the CDR3: TGTGCCTGGAACGGGGGAAACACTGAAGCTTTCTTT. Translating gives CAWNGGNTEAFF.

This chain links TRBV5-1 with TRBJ1-2; maybe TRBD1 (6 bases). Between the trimmed V and J ends, which lost 4 bases and 4 bases, there was a span of 14 bases. Germline CDR1 and CDR2: SGHRS and YFSETQ. This CDR3 has 14 amino acids. CDR3 nucleotides: TGCGCCAGCAGCGCCGAGACAGGCGCCTATGGCTACACCTTC. Translated, it gives CASSAETGAYGYTF.

The chain joins TRBV6-5 to TRBJ2-7; the D gene is possibly TRBD1 (6 bases). V shed 6 bases and J shed 3 bases, with 15 bases lying between them. The CDR3 is 14 amino acids. CDR1 is MNHEY and CDR2 is SVGAGI in the germline V gene. The CDR3 loop is CASSPRDKYYEQYF. The CDR3 DNA sequence: TGTGCCAGCAGCCCCCGGGACAAATACTACGAGCAGTACTTC.

Worth noting for this clone: The sample has other DNA sequences that encode this CDR3 too. The chain joins TRBV5-1 to TRBJ2-7; the D gene is possibly TRBD2 (5 bases). V dropped 0 bases and J dropped 4 bases, with 5 bases sitting between them. The CDR3 sequence is 12 residues long. Germline V gene data show CDR1 as SGHRS and CDR2 as YFSETQ. The CDR3 loop reads CASSLGGYEQYF. CDR3 DNA sequence: TGCGCCAGCAGCTTGGGAGGGTACGAGCAGTACTTC. Filled out from reference TRBV5-1 and TRBJ2-7, the complete variable domain reads KAGVTQTPRYLIKTRGQQVTLSCSPISGHRSVSWYQQTPGQGLQFLFEYFSETQRNKGNFPGRFSGRQFSNSRSEMNVSTLELGDSALYLCASSLGGYEQYFGPGTRLTVT.

The count of this clone is one. The V and J genes are TRBV11-2 and TRBJ2-1; 8 bases map to TRBD2. V lost 8 bases to trimming and J lost 0 bases; unmatched junction nucleotides: 3. CDR3 length: 14 amino acids. Germline values: CDR1 SGHAT, CDR2 FQNNGV. CDR3 sequence reads: CASGREGSYNEQFF. The CDR3 DNA reads as TGTGCCAGCGGTCGGGAGGGCTCCTACAATGAGCAGTTCTTC.

This clone was seen only once. The DNA for the CDR3 is TGTGCCAGCAGGAAACCGGGACTCTACGAGCAGTACTTC. Protein: CASRKPGLYEQYF. This chain connects TRBV5-5 to TRBJ2-7, with D maybe TRBD2 (6 bases). Germline V gives CDR1 SGHKS, CDR2 YYEKEE (reference sequence). The germline V and J ends were trimmed by 5 bases and 3 bases, with 12 bases remaining between them. The CDR3 consists of 13 residues.

V and J are TRBV5-1 and TRBJ2-1, with 13 bases lining up with TRBD2. The CDR3 consists of 18 residues. Germline CDR1 is SGHRS and CDR2 is YFSETQ. J was trimmed by 2 bases and V by 2 bases; bases with no gene match: 7. This CDR3 is CASSFRTSGRPTYNEQFF. In DNA form, the CDR3 reads TGCGCCAGCAGCTTTCGGACTAGCGGGAGACCAACCTACAATGAGCAGTTCTTC. Drawing the rest from reference TRBV5-1 and TRBJ2-1, the complete variable domain is KAGVTQTPRYLIKTRGQQVTLSCSPISGHRSVSWYQQTPGQGLQFLFEYFSETQRNKGNFPGRFSGRQFSNSRSEMNVSTLELGDSALYLCASSFRTSGRPTYNEQFFGPGTRLTVL.

J is TRBJ2-1 and V is TRBV6-5; TRBD1 matches 10 bases. CDR1 is MNHEY and CDR2 is SVGAGI in the germline V gene. The CDR3 spans 16 residues. The V segment lost 2 bases and the J segment 3 bases; nucleotides outside the gene matches: 4. CDR3 nucleotide sequence: TGTGCCAGCAGTTACGCGGACAGGGGGATCTACAATGAGCAGTTCTTC. Its protein product is CASSYADRGIYNEQFF.

The CDR3 DNA is TGCGCCAGCAGCTTGGAGACGACTAGCATGGGGGAGCAGTACTTC. Residues: CASSLETTSMGEQYF. The chain carries TRBV5-1 and TRBJ2-7; 7 nucleotides line up with TRBD2. From germline, CDR1 is SGHRS and CDR2 YFSETQ. The CDR3 runs 15 residues. The ends lost 0 bases at V and 7 bases at J; junction bases unmatched: 10.